This T cell receptor (beta chain) was retrieved from a study of regulatory T cells in long-lasting Graves disease. Broader study findings: Lower TCR diversity was seen in persistent Graves' patients than in newly diagnosed ones.

V gave up 2 bases and J gave up 6 bases, with 11 bases separating them. Germline values: CDR1 MNHEY, CDR2 SVGEGT. CDR3 length: 14 amino acids. To make TCR beta libraries, researchers used iRepertoire HTBI primers and Arm-PCR of CDR3 regions. Each CDR3 protein is one row after TCRdb ran MiXCR on the multiplex PCR reads. The sample records about 660,000 distinct CDR3 sequences, around 32% being singletons. This sample's time point: persistent/refractory GD, antithyroid drugs over 5 years with positive TRAb. From PBMCs, RNA was extracted and then used to make the TCR library. In regard to this clonotype: Its target is not known.

This TCR came from a female donor with Graves disease. The source was peripheral blood mononuclear cells (PBMCs), collected when the disease was refractory, from a patient treated with antithyroid drugs. J is TRBJ1-3 and V is TRBV6-2 or TRBV6-3; no reliable D call. CDR3 in amino acids: CASSYDGYENTIYF. In DNA form, the CDR3 reads TGTGCCAGCAGTTACGATGGCTACGAAAACACCATATATTTT.